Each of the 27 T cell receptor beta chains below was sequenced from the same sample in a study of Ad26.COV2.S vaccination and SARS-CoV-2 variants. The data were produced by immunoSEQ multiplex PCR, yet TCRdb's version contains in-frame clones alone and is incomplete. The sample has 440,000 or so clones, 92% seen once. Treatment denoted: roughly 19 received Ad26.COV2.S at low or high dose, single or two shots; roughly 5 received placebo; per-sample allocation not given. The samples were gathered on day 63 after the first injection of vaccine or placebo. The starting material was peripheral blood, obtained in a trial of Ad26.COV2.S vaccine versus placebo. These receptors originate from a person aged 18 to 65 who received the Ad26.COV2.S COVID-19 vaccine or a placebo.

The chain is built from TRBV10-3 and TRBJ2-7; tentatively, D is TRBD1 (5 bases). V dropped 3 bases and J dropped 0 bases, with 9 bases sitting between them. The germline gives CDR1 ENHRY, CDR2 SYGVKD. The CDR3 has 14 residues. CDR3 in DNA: TGTGCCATCAGTGACGCAGGGATCTCCTACGAGCAGTACTTC. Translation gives CAISDAGISYEQYF.

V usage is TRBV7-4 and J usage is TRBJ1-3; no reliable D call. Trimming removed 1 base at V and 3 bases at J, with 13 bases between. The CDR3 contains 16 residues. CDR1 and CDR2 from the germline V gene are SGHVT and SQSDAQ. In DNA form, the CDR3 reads TGTGCCAGCAGCTTAGACGTACGGGTTTATGGAAACACCATATATTTT. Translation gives CASSLDVRVYGNTIYF. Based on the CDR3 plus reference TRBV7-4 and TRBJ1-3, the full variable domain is GAGVSQSPRYKVAKRGRDVALRCDSISGHVTLYWYRQTLGQGSEVLTYSQSDAQRDKSGRPSGRFSAERPERSVSTLKIQRTEQGDSAVYLCASSLDVRVYGNTIYFGEGSWLTVV.

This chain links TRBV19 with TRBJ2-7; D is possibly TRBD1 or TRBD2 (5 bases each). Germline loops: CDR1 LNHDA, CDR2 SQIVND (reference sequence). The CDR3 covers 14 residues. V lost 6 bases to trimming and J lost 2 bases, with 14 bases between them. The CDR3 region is CASSPGPHPYEQYF. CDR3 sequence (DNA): TGTGCCAGTAGCCCGGGACCGCATCCCTACGAGCAGTACTTC. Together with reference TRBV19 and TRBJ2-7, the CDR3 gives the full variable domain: DGGITQSPKYLFRKEGQNVTLSCEQNLNHDAMYWYRQDPGQGLRLIYYSQIVNDFQKGDIAEGYSVSREKKESFPLTVTSAQKNPTAFYLCASSPGPHPYEQYFGPGTRLTVT.

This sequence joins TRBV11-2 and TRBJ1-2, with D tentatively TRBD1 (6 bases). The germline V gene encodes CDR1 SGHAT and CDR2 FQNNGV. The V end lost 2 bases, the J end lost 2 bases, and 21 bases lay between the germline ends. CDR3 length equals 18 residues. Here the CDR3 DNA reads TGTGCCAGCAGCTTACGGAGGCTTACAGGGACGGCCAACTATGGCTACACCTTC. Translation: CASSLRRLTGTANYGYTF. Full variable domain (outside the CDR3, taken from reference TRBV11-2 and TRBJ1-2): EAGVAQSPRYKIIEKRQSVAFWCNPISGHATLYWYQQILGQGPKLLIQFQNNGVVDDSQLPKDRFSAERLKGVDSTLKIQPAKLEDSAVYLCASSLRRLTGTANYGYTFGSGTRLTVV.

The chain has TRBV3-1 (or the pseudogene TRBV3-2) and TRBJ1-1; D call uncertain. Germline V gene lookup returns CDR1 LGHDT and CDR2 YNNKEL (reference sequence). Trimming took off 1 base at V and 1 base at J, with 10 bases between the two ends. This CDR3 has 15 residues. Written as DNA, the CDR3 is TGTGCCAGCAGCCAAGCGTTGATAGCGAACACTGAAGCTTTCTTT. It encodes CASSQALIANTEAFF.

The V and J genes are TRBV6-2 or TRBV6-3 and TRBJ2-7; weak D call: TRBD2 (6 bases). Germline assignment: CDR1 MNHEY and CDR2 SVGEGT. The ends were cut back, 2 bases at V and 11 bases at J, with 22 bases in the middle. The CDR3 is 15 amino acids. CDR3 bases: TGTGCCAGCAGTTACGGTGGAGGGCCATTACGAGCGGAGTACTTC. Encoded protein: CASSYGGGPLRAEYF.

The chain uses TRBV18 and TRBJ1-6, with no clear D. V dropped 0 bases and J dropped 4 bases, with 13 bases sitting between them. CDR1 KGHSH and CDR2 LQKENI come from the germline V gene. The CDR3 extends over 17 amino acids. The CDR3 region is CASSPPRALGYNSPLHF. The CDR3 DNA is TGTGCCAGCTCACCACCTAGGGCCCTTGGTTATAATTCACCCCTCCACTTT. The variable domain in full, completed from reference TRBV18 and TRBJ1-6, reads NAGVMQNPRHLVRRRGQEARLRCSPMKGHSHVYWYRQLPEEGLKFMVYLQKENIIDESGMPKERFSAEFPKEGPSILRIQQVVRGDSAAYFCASSPPRALGYNSPLHFGNGTRLTVT.

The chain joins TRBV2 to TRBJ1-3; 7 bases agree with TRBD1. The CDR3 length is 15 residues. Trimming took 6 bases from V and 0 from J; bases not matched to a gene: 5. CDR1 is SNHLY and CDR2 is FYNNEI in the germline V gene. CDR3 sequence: CASRLGTASGNTIYF. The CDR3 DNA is TGTGCCAGCAGACTAGGGACAGCCTCTGGAAACACCATATATTTT.

The CDR3 sequence is CASSLSGGTGGEKLFF. In nucleotides, the CDR3 is TGTGCCAGCAGCTTGTCTGGTGGGACAGGGGGAGAAAAACTGTTTTTT. The chain has TRBV5-5 and TRBJ1-4; 11 bases line up with TRBD1. The V gene's germline CDR1 is SGHKS and CDR2 YYEKEE (reference sequence). The CDR3 runs to 16 residues. Trimming removed 1 base from V and 8 bases from J; junction bases left unmatched: 7.

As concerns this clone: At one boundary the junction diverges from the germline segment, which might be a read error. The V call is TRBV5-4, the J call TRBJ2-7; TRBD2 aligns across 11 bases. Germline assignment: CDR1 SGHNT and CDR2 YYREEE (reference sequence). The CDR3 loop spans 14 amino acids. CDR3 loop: CASSLGGTSGAADF. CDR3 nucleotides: TGTGCCAGCAGCTTGGGCGGGACTAGCGGAGCTGCGGACTTC.

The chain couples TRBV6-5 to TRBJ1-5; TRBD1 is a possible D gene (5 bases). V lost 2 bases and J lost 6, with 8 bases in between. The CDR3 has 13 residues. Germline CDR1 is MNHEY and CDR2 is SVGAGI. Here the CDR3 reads CASSYNGAQPQHF. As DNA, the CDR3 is TGTGCCAGCAGTTACAACGGGGCTCAGCCCCAGCATTTT.

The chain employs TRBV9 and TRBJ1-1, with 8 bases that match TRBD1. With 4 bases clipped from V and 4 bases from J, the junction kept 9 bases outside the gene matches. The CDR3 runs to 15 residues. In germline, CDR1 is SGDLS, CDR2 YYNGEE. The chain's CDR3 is CASSTQTGVSTEAFF. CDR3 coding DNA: TGTGCCAGCAGCACTCAGACAGGGGTCAGCACTGAAGCTTTCTTT.

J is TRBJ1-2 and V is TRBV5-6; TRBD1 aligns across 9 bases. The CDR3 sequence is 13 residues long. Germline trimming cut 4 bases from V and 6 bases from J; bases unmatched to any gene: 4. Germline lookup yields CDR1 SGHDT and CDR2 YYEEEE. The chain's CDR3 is CASSQGTGHGYTF. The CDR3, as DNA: TGTGCCAGCAGCCAAGGGACAGGGCATGGCTACACCTTC.

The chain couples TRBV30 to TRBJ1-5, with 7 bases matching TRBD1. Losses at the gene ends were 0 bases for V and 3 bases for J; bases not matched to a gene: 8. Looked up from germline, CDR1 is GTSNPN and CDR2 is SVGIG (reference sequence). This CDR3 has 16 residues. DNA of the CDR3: TGTGCCTGGAGTGTTCGGAGACAGGGCACCAATCAGCCCCAGCATTTT. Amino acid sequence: CAWSVRRQGTNQPQHF.

The CDR3 is CASSATGPETQYF. The CDR3, as DNA: TGTGCCAGCAGTGCGACAGGGCCCGAGACCCAGTACTTC. V usage is TRBV25-1 and J usage is TRBJ2-5; 7 bases agree with TRBD1. Trimming cost V 4 bases and J 5 bases; bases outside gene matches: 4. The CDR3 length is 13 residues. Looked up from germline, CDR1 is MGHDK and CDR2 is SYGVNS.

The CDR3 bases are TGTGCCAGCTCCGGGATTAACACCGGGGAGCTGTTTTTT. It codes for CASSGINTGELFF. The J gene is TRBJ2-2, the V gene TRBV11-3; D perhaps matches TRBD2 (5 bases). This CDR3 is built from 13 residues. The V end was cut by 8 bases, the J end by 2 bases, with 9 bases between. Germline values: CDR1 SGHNT, CDR2 YENEEA.

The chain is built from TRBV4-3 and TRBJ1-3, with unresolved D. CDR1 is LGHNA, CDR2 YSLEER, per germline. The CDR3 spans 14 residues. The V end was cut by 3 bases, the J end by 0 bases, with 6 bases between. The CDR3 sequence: CASSQGYSGNTIYF. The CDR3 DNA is TGCGCCAGCAGCCAGGGGTACTCTGGAAACACCATATATTTT.

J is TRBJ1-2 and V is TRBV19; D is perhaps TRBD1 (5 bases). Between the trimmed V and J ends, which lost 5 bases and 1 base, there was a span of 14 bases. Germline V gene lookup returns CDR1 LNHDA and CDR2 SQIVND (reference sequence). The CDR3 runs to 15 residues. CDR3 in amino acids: CASSHMMTDNYGYTF. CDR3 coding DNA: TGTGCCAGTAGTCATATGATGACAGATAACTATGGCTACACCTTC.

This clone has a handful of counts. DNA of the CDR3: TGTGCCAGCAGTTACTCACGACAGAGGGAAGCTTTCTTT. Protein sequence: CASSYSRQREAFF. V usage is TRBV6-2 or TRBV6-3 and J usage is TRBJ1-1, with TRBD1 as a possible D gene (5 bases). Germline CDR1 is MNHEY and CDR2 is SVGEGT. The CDR3 contains 13 residues. Deletions cut 0 bases from V and 8 bases from J, with 10 bases between.

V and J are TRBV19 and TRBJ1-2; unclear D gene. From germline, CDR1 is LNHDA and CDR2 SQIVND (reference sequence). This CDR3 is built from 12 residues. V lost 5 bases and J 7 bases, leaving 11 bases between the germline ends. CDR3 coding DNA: TGTGCCAGTAGTTCAGCCCCGGTTGGCTACACCTTC. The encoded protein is CASSSAPVGYTF. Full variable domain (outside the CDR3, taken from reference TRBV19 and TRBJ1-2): DGGITQSPKYLFRKEGQNVTLSCEQNLNHDAMYWYRQDPGQGLRLIYYSQIVNDFQKGDIAEGYSVSREKKESFPLTVTSAQKNPTAFYLCASSSAPVGYTFGSGTRLTVV.

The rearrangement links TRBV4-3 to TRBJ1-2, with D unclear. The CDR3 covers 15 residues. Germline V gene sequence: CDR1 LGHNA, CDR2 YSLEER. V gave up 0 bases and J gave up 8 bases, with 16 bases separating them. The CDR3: CASSQDRTHLQGYTF. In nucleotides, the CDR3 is TGCGCCAGCAGCCAAGATCGGACGCACTTACAAGGCTACACCTTC.

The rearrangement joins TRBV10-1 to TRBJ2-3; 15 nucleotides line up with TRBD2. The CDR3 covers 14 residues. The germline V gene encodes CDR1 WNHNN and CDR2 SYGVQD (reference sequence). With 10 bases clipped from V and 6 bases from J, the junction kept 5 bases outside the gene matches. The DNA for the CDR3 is TGCGCCAACCCCGGACTAGCGGGGGGGGATACGCAGTATTTT. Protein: CANPGLAGGDTQYF.

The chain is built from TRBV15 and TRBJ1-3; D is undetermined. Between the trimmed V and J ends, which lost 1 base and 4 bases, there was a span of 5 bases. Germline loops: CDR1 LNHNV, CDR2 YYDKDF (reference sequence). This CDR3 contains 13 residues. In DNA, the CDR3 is TGTGCCACCAGCAGAGTCCAAGGAAACACCATATATTTT. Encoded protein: CATSRVQGNTIYF.

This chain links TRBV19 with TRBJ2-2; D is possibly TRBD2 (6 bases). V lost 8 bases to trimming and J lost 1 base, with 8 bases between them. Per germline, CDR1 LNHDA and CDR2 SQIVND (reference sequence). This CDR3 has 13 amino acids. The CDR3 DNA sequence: TGTGCCAGTTGGGACTTGAACACCGGGGAGCTGTTTTTT. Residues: CASWDLNTGELFF.

CDR3 sequence: CASSPLGTGAGTNTGELFF. CDR3 nucleotide sequence: TGTGCCAGCAGCCCCCTGGGGACAGGGGCCGGAACTAACACCGGGGAGCTGTTTTTT. The rearrangement uses TRBV13 and TRBJ2-2; 10 positions match TRBD1. Looked up from germline, CDR1 is PRHDT and CDR2 is FYEKMQ (reference sequence). The CDR3 is 19 residues long. Trimming took 5 bases from V and 2 from J; bases not matched to a gene: 14.

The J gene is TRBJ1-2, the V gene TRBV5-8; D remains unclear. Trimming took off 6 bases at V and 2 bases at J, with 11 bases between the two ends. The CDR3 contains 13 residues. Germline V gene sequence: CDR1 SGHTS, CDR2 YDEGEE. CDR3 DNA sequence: TGTGCCAGCACCCCGGGCAGGAACTATGGCTACACCTTC. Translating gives CASTPGRNYGYTF.

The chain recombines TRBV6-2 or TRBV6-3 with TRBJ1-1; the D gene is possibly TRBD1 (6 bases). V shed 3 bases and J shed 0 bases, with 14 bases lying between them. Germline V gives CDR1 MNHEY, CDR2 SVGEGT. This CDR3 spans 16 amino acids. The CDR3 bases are TGTGCCAGCAGTTATCAAAGGACAGACATGAACACTGAAGCTTTCTTT. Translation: CASSYQRTDMNTEAFF.